These T cell receptor beta chains were read from a single sample in a study of cytomegalovirus exposure and HLA in healthy donors. Assay: immunoSEQ multiplex PCR; the TCRdb copy retains only in-frame clones and omits some. The sample consists of hundreds of thousands of clones, 80% to 85% of them appearing once. Source material: PBMCs. The receptor set was obtained from a boy aged 2 to 10 in good health and CMV-seronegative. CDR3s leave out the opening cysteine and the closing phenylalanine or tryptophan.

length,V,J,CDR3
14,TRBV2,TRBJ1-2,ASSAITGGGFYGYT
13,TRBV2,TRBJ2-7,ASSAGGGPSDEQY
12,TRBV6-5,TRBJ1-1,ASSGGTGVKEAF
15,TRBV7-2,TRBJ2-6,ASSLRTRGAGANVLT
9,TRBV30,TRBJ1-1,AWDSALEAF
18,TRBV27,TRBJ2-3,ASSLSIGLAGGLSTDTQY
14,TRBV6-4,TRBJ2-3,ASSDSSGGQADTQY
14,TRBV5-4,TRBJ2-2,ASSLSRGGNTGELF
11,TRBV7-6,TRBJ2-1,ASSLNPGNEQF
12,TRBV27,TRBJ1-1,ASSLYRAGTEAF
13,TRBV11-1,TRBJ1-1,ASTGGGLWNTEAF
11,TRBV7-9,TRBJ2-1,ASSLGLAFEQF
12,TRBV15,TRBJ2-5,ATSRVAGQETQY
15,TRBV7-6,TRBJ2-3,ASSSQTSGVSTDTQY
12,TRBV4-1,TRBJ2-1,ASSQGVGGNEQF
10,TRBV29-1,TRBJ2-1,SVEWSYNEQF
11,TRBV4-2,TRBJ2-7,ASSQAVGGLQY
13,TRBV5-6,TRBJ1-1,ASSRDKRMNTEAF
11,TRBV6-6,TRBJ1-2,ASRRQGAQAYT
13,TRBV19,TRBJ2-3,ASSTGQGTADTQY
14,TRBV19,TRBJ1-3,ASSIGSGIAGNTIY
14,TRBV5-8,TRBJ2-3,ASSVLAGAPPDTQY
12,TRBV6-5,TRBJ2-3,ASSRQGATDTQY
13,TRBV7-7,TRBJ2-7,ASSLGGGGNYEQY
12,TRBV9,TRBJ2-1,ASSVLEGGNEQF
17,TRBV4-1,TRBJ2-1,ASSQDPLPLGQAYNEQF
14,TRBV6-5,TRBJ1-4,ASSYGDRDRVEKLF
11,TRBV4-1,TRBJ2-1,ASSQDGGDEQF
12,TRBV7-8,TRBJ2-1,ASSLFDFYNEQF
12,TRBV6-6,TRBJ2-1,ASTRDSLYNEQF
14,TRBV9,TRBJ2-2,ASSGLAGANTGELF
13,TRBV5-6,TRBJ2-7,ASSPGTGVAYEQY
10,TRBV27,TRBJ2-1,ATNTMGGAQF
13,TRBV6-5,TRBJ1-3,ASGRRAGSGNTIY
12,TRBV29-1,TRBJ2-1,SVEDMGGFGEQF
12,TRBV5-1,TRBJ2-7,ASSLGLAGEEQY
10,TRBV6-4,TRBJ2-5,ASRGLEETQY
13,TRBV5-6,TRBJ2-1,ASSFNGRANNEQF
15,TRBV13,TRBJ2-7,ASSSSILAGSPHEQY
11,TRBV7-9,TRBJ2-7,ASSPGGAHEQY
12,TRBV19,TRBJ1-2,ASSILAGHYGYT
11,TRBV9,TRBJ1-2,ASSEGVLGGYT
17,TRBV6-1,TRBJ2-3,ASSESISGLAGSTDTQY
12,TRBV6-5,TRBJ1-2,ASSFGTPGGGYT
13,TRBV7-8,TRBJ2-3,ASSLIGASTDTQY
12,TRBV30,TRBJ1-4,AWRTRRAGEKLF
14,TRBV7-9,TRBJ2-7,ASSPDPGQDTQEQY
12,TRBV14,TRBJ2-7,ASSQEVRSYEQY
12,TRBV5-5,TRBJ1-2,ASSLDGGNYGYT
13,TRBV6-5,TRBJ2-7,ASSYASGSSYEQY
13,TRBV5-6,TRBJ2-7,ASSSPGQPPREQY
12,TRBV18,TRBJ1-3,ASSPTVAGNTIY
12,TRBV19,TRBJ1-1,ASSFSTGGSEAF
15,TRBV5-1,TRBJ2-1,ASSHIAGGLSYNEQF
15,TRBV7-9,TRBJ2-1,ASSRGASGSSYNEQF